The entry below gives a single T cell receptor (beta chain) sequence along with its context. This sample stems from a study of blood T cell repertoires in COVID-19. In the original workflow: It was from reference gene primer amplification that nucleated cell counts were estimated. Clones were read by immunoSEQ multiplex PCR, and TCRdb kept only the in-frame ones, dropping some. The V and J calls and clone size were taken over from that table, and D and trimming were inferred from the DNA. The table includes approximately 350,000 clones, less than 90% detected once. This CDR3 is built from 21 residues. Germline V gives CDR1 SGHRS, CDR2 YFSETQ. Trimming took off 0 bases at V and 0 bases at J, with 24 bases between the two ends.

This TCR derives from a woman between 45 and 60 years old who had recovered from COVID-19. The V gene is TRBV5-1, the J gene TRBJ2-2; a possible D gene is TRBD2 (5 bases). The sequenced sample consisted of PBMCs or T cells enriched from blood (not recorded which). The CDR3 sequence: CASSLVRGTYPALANTGELFF. The CDR3 DNA follows: TGCGCCAGCAGCTTGGTCCGGGGAACCTACCCCGCACTTGCGAACACCGGGGAGCTGTTTTTT.